Included here is one T cell receptor beta chain sequence, with context. Its antigen is not identified. The PCR ran on 60 Vbeta and 13 Jbeta primers. The assay was immunoSEQ multiplex PCR, and TCRdb's table has in-frame clones only and misses some. The table records 90,000 to 120,000 clones, 55% to 65% of them present only once. The data are from a study of cytomegalovirus exposure and HLA in healthy donors. Study results and caveats: Researchers reported from a later analysis that most CMV-associated TCR beta chains appeared HLA-restricted.

Looked up from germline, CDR1 is PRHDT and CDR2 is FYEKMQ (reference sequence). V lost 1 base to trimming and J lost 1 base; unmatched junction nucleotides: 4. The CDR3 is 16 residues long. V usage is TRBV13 and J usage is TRBJ1-3; 7 nucleotides match TRBD1. This TCR came from a man between 25 and 39 years old in good health and CMV-seropositive. Sample: PBMCs. The CDR3 DNA follows: TGTGCCAGCAGCTTAGTACGGACAGGTTCTGGAAACACCATATATTTT. It translates to CASSLVRTGSGNTIYF. The variable domain in full, completed from reference TRBV13 and TRBJ1-3, reads AAGVIQSPRHLIKEKRETATLKCYPIPRHDTVYWYQQGPGQDPQFLISFYEKMQSDKGSIPDRFSAQQFSDYHSELNMSSLELGDSALYFCASSLVRTGSGNTIYFGEGSWLTVV.